Following are 16 T cell receptor beta chains from one sample sequenced in a study of control samples from healthy donors and cancer patients. This table comes from immunoSEQ multiplex PCR, and its TCRdb copy is limited to in-frame clones, with some not included. The sample lists 15,000 to 19,000 clones; over 80% were seen once. Specimen: PBMCs. Receptors were obtained from a woman aged 70 to 79 with colorectal cancer.

J is TRBJ1-3 and V is TRBV2, with TRBD1 matching over 7 bases. Germline-derived CDR1 and CDR2 are SNHLY and FYNNEI. The CDR3 covers 15 residues. V gave up 2 bases and J gave up 4 bases; unmatched junction bases: 5. The CDR3 sequence is CASSESRGGGNTIYF. CDR3 coding DNA: TGTGCCAGCAGTGAAAGCAGGGGGGGAGGAAACACCATATATTTT. Using reference TRBV2 and TRBJ1-3 for the parts outside the CDR3, the full variable domain is EPEVTQTPSHQVTQMGQEVILRCVPISNHLYFYWYRQILGQKVEFLVSFYNNEISEKSEIFDDQFSVERPDGSNFTLKIRSTKLEDSAMYFCASSESRGGGNTIYFGEGSWLTVV.

About this clone itself: The junction differs from germline at one of its ends, possibly a read error. This sequence joins TRBV6-1 and TRBJ2-7, with TRBD2 identical over 7 bases. The germline gives CDR1 MNHNS, CDR2 SASEGT. CDR3 length equals 13 residues. The CDR3 sequence is CASSEVRGVDQHF. CDR3 nucleotide sequence: TGTGCCAGCAGTGAAGTTCGGGGGGTCGATCAACACTTC.

With regard to this clone: Its ends do not fully match the called genes, so a read error is possible. The chain has TRBV7-7 and TRBJ1-1, with D unclear. The length of the CDR3 is 13 residues. Germline V CDR1 and CDR2: SSHAT, FNYEAQ (reference sequence). CDR3: CASSPDLNTEAFF. The CDR3 DNA reads TGTGCTAGCAGCCCCGACTTGAACACTGAAGCTTTCTTT. Full variable domain (remainder filled in from reference TRBV7-7 and TRBJ1-1): GAGVSQSPRYKVTKRGQDVTLRCDPISSHATLYWYQQALGQGPEFLTYFNYEAQPDKSGLPSDRFSAERPEGSISTLTIQRTEQRDSAMYRCASSPDLNTEAFFGQGTRLTVV.

The chain recombines TRBV12-3 or TRBV12-4 with TRBJ1-1; D is uncertain. Trimming removed 5 bases at V and 11 bases at J, with 12 bases between. The CDR3 is 11 residues long. CDR3 DNA sequence: TGTGCCAGCAGTGCCGTTGGCCGGGCTTTCTTT. Amino acids: CASSAVGRAFF.

This clone showed up just once. The CDR3 bases are TGTGCCAGCTCACCGGGGAACCCCATGAACACTGAAGCTTTCTTT. It specifies CASSPGNPMNTEAFF. This rearrangement joins TRBV18 to TRBJ1-1; D not certain. V lost 3 bases, J lost 0 bases, and 11 bases lay in between. This CDR3 comprises 15 residues. CDR1 KGHSH and CDR2 LQKENI come from the germline V gene.

This sequence joins TRBV10-3 and TRBJ2-7; D tentatively fits TRBD1 or TRBD2 (6 bases each). V was trimmed by 2 bases and J by 3 bases, leaving 20 bases between them. Per germline, CDR1 ENHRY and CDR2 SYGVKD. CDR3 size: 17 residues. The CDR3 nucleotides are TGTGCCATCAGTGAGCCGCCGGGGGCCCGGTCCCACTACGAGCAGTACTTC. Residues: CAISEPPGARSHYEQYF.

The chain uses TRBV4-1 and TRBJ1-2; 9 bases match TRBD1. V shed 4 bases and J 4 bases; nucleotides not matched to a gene: 13. The CDR3 is 17 residues long. From germline, CDR1 is MGHRA and CDR2 YSYEKL. The CDR3 DNA reads as TGCGCCAGCAGCCCCACCTACGTACGGGACAGGGCCTATGGCTACACCTTC. Translation: CASSPTYVRDRAYGYTF.

The V and J genes are TRBV19 and TRBJ2-5; D is unclear. This CDR3 has 12 amino acids. The germline V gene has CDR1 LNHDA and CDR2 SQIVND (reference sequence). The V end was cut by 5 bases, the J end by 1 base, with 5 bases between. CDR3 DNA sequence: TGTGCCAGTAGTCAGTTCCAAGAGACCCAGTACTTC. It encodes CASSQFQETQYF.

The table lists this clone with a count of one. The genes are TRBV6-6 and TRBJ1-6, with a weak D call TRBD1 (5 bases). Trimming removed 8 bases at V and 7 bases at J, with 15 bases between. The CDR3 totals 14 residues. Per germline, CDR1 MNHNY and CDR2 SVGAGI (reference sequence). The DNA for the CDR3 is TGTGCCAGCGGGGTAGGGGCCGGGAATTCACCCCTCCACTTT. As protein: CASGVGAGNSPLHF.

The chain couples TRBV24-1 to TRBJ1-2, with 9 bases lining up with TRBD1. The V and J ends lost 4 bases and 6 bases, in that order; junction bases with no gene match: 11. The CDR3 length is 16 residues. Germline assignment: CDR1 KGHDR and CDR2 SFDVKD. The CDR3 nucleotides are TGTGCCACCAGTGAACGGGGACAGGGAAAAGGCCATGGCTACACCTTC. Residues: CATSERGQGKGHGYTF.

This clone appeared once. The rearrangement uses TRBV5-1 and TRBJ2-7, with D unclear. CDR1 is SGHRS and CDR2 is YFSETQ in the germline V gene. Deletions cut 5 bases from V and 2 bases from J, with 14 bases between. The CDR3 is made up of 14 amino acids. The CDR3 DNA is TGCGCCAGCAGGTTATCCTACAGACCCTACGAGCAGTACTTC. This translates into CASRLSYRPYEQYF.

This sequence joins TRBV3-1 (or the pseudogene TRBV3-2) and TRBJ2-3; D possibly matches TRBD1 or TRBD2 (5 bases each). Between the trimmed V and J ends, which lost 1 base and 12 bases, there was a span of 20 bases. The CDR3 runs to 15 residues. The germline V gene encodes CDR1 LGHDT and CDR2 YNNKEL (reference sequence). CDR3 sequence: CASSQAGVRPGPQYF. CDR3 DNA: TGTGCCAGCAGCCAAGCTGGGGTGAGGCCGGGACCACAGTATTTT.

The rearrangement uses TRBV5-1 and TRBJ1-4, with D perhaps matching TRBD1 (5 bases). Germline-derived CDR1 and CDR2 are SGHRS and YFSETQ. This CDR3 is built from 16 residues. V dropped 4 bases and J dropped 0 bases, with 13 bases sitting between them. In DNA, the CDR3 is TGCGCCAGCAGCCCCTCAGGGACGTCAACTAATGAAAAACTGTTTTTT. Its protein is CASSPSGTSTNEKLFF. The full variable domain, completed using reference TRBV5-1 and TRBJ1-4, is KAGVTQTPRYLIKTRGQQVTLSCSPISGHRSVSWYQQTPGQGLQFLFEYFSETQRNKGNFPGRFSGRQFSNSRSEMNVSTLELGDSALYLCASSPSGTSTNEKLFFGSGTQLSVL.

V usage is TRBV12-2 and J usage is TRBJ2-7; the listed D gene, TRBD1, was not tested against the DNA. TRBV12-2 is listed as a pseudogene. The CDR3 sequence is 16 residues long. The CDR3 DNA follows: TGTGCAAGTCGCTTAGCCAAAACAGGGGAATCGTACGAGCAGTACTTC. Translation gives CASRLAKTGESYEQYF.

This sequence joins TRBV7-6 and TRBJ2-2; the match to TRBD1 covers 12 bases. V shed 5 bases, J shed 5 bases, and the junction held 9 bases outside the gene matches. Germline V gene lookup returns CDR1 SGHVS and CDR2 FNYEAQ. CDR3 length: 17 amino acids. The DNA for the CDR3 is TGTGCCAGCAGCAGACCCGGGACAGGGGGCAAAACCGGGGAGCTGTTTTTT. Translated, it gives CASSRPGTGGKTGELFF.

The chain combines TRBV11-1 with TRBJ2-3; D is unresolved. The CDR3 runs to 13 residues. With 4 bases removed from V and 5 bases from J, the gap between germline ends came to 10 bases. CDR1 SGHAT and CDR2 FQDESV come from the germline V gene (reference sequence). CDR3 region: CASSSSREDTQYF. The CDR3 region has the DNA TGTGCCAGCAGCTCTTCTAGGGAAGATACGCAGTATTTT.